The 27 T cell receptor beta chains given below trace back to one sample, sequenced in a study of PD-L1 blockade in urothelial cancer. Generated by immunoSEQ multiplex PCR, the TCRdb table keeps only in-frame clones and is missing some. The sample records some 76,000 clones, around 90% being singletons. The sample in question was PBMCs, obtained around atezolizumab (anti-PD-L1) treatment. The source of these receptors is a man between 60 and 70 years old with urothelial cancer.

The rearrangement links TRBV7-2 to TRBJ2-1; possible D gene TRBD2, 5 bases. This CDR3 has 15 amino acids. The V end lost 4 bases, the J end lost 3 bases, and 13 bases lay between the germline ends. CDR1 and CDR2 (germline): SGHTA, FQGNSA. The CDR3 DNA reads as TGTGCCAGCAGCTACCCCTTAGGGAGCTACAATGAGCAGTTCTTC. Protein: CASSYPLGSYNEQFF.

The rearrangement links TRBV7-9 to TRBJ1-3; possible D gene TRBD1, 5 bases. The V gene lost 5 bases and the J gene lost 0 bases, with 14 bases spanning the gap. The germline gives CDR1 SEHNR, CDR2 FQNEAQ (reference sequence). CDR3 size: 16 residues. CDR3: CASSKAAGFSGNTIYF. For the CDR3, the DNA is TGTGCCAGCAGCAAAGCCGCAGGGTTCTCTGGAAACACCATATATTTT. Full variable domain (remainder filled in from reference TRBV7-9 and TRBJ1-3): DTGVSQNPRHKITKRGQNVTFRCDPISEHNRLYWYRQTLGQGPEFLTYFQNEAQLEKSRLLSDRFSAERPKGSFSTLEIQRTEQGDSAMYLCASSKAAGFSGNTIYFGEGSWLTVV.

The V call is TRBV30, the J call TRBJ2-3, with D perhaps TRBD2 (5 bases). The CDR3 covers 14 residues. Germline CDR1 reads GTSNPN; CDR2 reads SVGIG (reference sequence). Between the trimmed V and J ends, which lost 0 bases and 3 bases, there was a span of 10 bases. CDR3 nucleotides: TGTGCCTGGAGTGTACGGCTAGCTACAGATACGCAGTATTTT. Translation gives CAWSVRLATDTQYF. Based on the CDR3 plus reference TRBV30 and TRBJ2-3, the full variable domain is SQTIHQWPATLVQPVGSPLSLECTVEGTSNPNLYWYRQAAGRGLQLLFYSVGIGQISSEVPQNLSASRPQDRQFILSSKKLLLSDSGFYLCAWSVRLATDTQYFGPGTRLTVL.

This clone was picked up a small number of times. The rearrangement links TRBV4-1 to TRBJ1-2, with 9 nucleotides matching TRBD1. Per germline, CDR1 MGHRA and CDR2 YSYEKL. The CDR3 has 15 amino acids. The V gene end was trimmed by 3 bases and the J gene end by 4 bases; junction bases not matched to a gene: 6. Here the CDR3 reads CASSQGTGLSYGYTF. The CDR3 region has the DNA TGCGCCAGCAGCCAGGGGACAGGGCTAAGCTATGGCTACACCTTC.

This chain links TRBV2 with TRBJ1-5; D is unclear. The CDR3 is made up of 15 amino acids. Trimming stripped 4 bases from V and 2 bases from J, with 12 bases between. Germline-derived CDR1 and CDR2 are SNHLY and FYNNEI. CDR3 in DNA: TGTGCCAGCAGTGTGGAGCGATTTGGCAATCAGCCCCAGCATTTT. Translating it yields CASSVERFGNQPQHF.

This CDR3 is CASSDRGQGSYEQYF. CDR3 sequence (DNA): TGCGCCAGCAGTGACCGGGGACAGGGGTCCTACGAGCAGTACTTC. This sequence joins TRBV10-1 and TRBJ2-7; 10 nucleotides match TRBD1. J gave up 1 base and V 3 bases, and 3 bases lay outside the gene matches. This CDR3 is built from 15 residues. Germline lookup yields CDR1 WNHNN and CDR2 SYGVQD (reference sequence).

The chain has TRBV4-1 and TRBJ1-2, with TRBD1 matching 7 bases. Unmatched junction bases numbered 6, after V lost 1 base and J lost 4 bases. The CDR3 covers 15 residues. Per germline, CDR1 MGHRA and CDR2 YSYEKL. CDR3 DNA sequence: TGCGCCAGCAGCCAAGCCCCAGGGGGTGGCTATGGCTACACCTTC. As protein: CASSQAPGGGYGYTF.

Written as DNA, the CDR3 is TGTGCCAGCACCAGACAGGGGAGGCCCACAGATACGCAGTATTTT. Translating gives CASTRQGRPTDTQYF. The chain employs TRBV5-6 and TRBJ2-3; TRBD1 matches 8 bases. CDR1 SGHDT and CDR2 YYEEEE come from the germline V gene. The CDR3 consists of 15 residues. The junction had 8 bases not matched to a gene; V was cut back by 6 bases and J by 2 bases.

This rearrangement joins TRBV5-1 to TRBJ2-5; 7 bases fit TRBD1. Germline assignment: CDR1 SGHRS and CDR2 YFSETQ. This CDR3 comprises 16 residues. J was trimmed by 2 bases and V by 0 bases; bases with no gene match: 7. The CDR3 region is CASSLGDRVVQETQYF. CDR3 DNA sequence: TGCGCCAGCAGCTTGGGCGACAGGGTAGTACAAGAGACCCAGTACTTC.

CDR3 DNA: TGTGCTAGTGGTTTGGTACCTGGCGGAGGCACAGATACGCAGTATTTT. Translation gives CASGLVPGGGTDTQYF. The chain employs TRBV12-5 and TRBJ2-3; D not certain. The germline gives CDR1 LGHNT, CDR2 FRNRAP. V was shortened by 0 bases and J by 1 base, with 11 bases between the two germline ends. The CDR3 is made up of 16 amino acids. Using reference TRBV12-5 and TRBJ2-3 for the parts outside the CDR3, the full variable domain is DARVTQTPRHKVTEMGQEVTMRCQPILGHNTVFWYRQTMMQGLELLAYFRNRAPLDDSGMPKDRFSAEMPDATLATLKIQPSEPRDSAVYFCASGLVPGGGTDTQYFGPGTRLTVL.

This chain links TRBV27 with TRBJ2-1; 8 bases line up with TRBD1. The germline V gene has CDR1 MNHEY and CDR2 SMNVEV (reference sequence). The CDR3 is 15 amino acids. Unmatched junction bases numbered 12, after V lost 8 bases and J lost 6 bases. The CDR3 DNA reads as TGTGCCAGCGCCCCAACACGGACAGGGATCAATGAGCAGTTCTTC. Protein product: CASAPTRTGINEQFF.

The chain has TRBV29-1 and TRBJ2-1; 9 positions match TRBD2. V lost 7 bases to trimming and J lost 3 bases; unmatched junction nucleotides: 7. The CDR3 runs to 14 residues. Looked up from germline, CDR1 is SQVTM and CDR2 is ANQGSEA. The CDR3 DNA is TGCAGCGCAGGACTAGCGACCCACTACAATGAGCAGTTCTTC. This encodes CSAGLATHYNEQFF.

This chain links TRBV18 with TRBJ2-3; 8 bases are shared with TRBD1. V gave up 4 bases and J gave up 5 bases; unmatched junction bases: 8. The germline gives CDR1 KGHSH, CDR2 LQKENI. This CDR3 contains 15 residues. The CDR3 nucleotides read TGTGCCAGCTCACAAGACCAGGGGGCAGGAGATACGCAGTATTTT. Amino acids: CASSQDQGAGDTQYF.

The rearrangement links TRBV7-9 to TRBJ1-2, with unresolved D. In germline, CDR1 is SEHNR, CDR2 FQNEAQ (reference sequence). Trimming stripped 4 bases from V and 1 base from J, with 7 bases between. This CDR3 has 13 residues. CDR3 bases: TGTGCCAGCAGCTCGGGATTTAACTATGGCTACACCTTC. Amino acids: CASSSGFNYGYTF.

The J gene is TRBJ1-2, the V gene TRBV7-2; TRBD1 matches 8 bases. The V and J ends lost 5 bases and 4 bases, in that order; junction bases with no gene match: 9. Germline CDR1 is SGHTA and CDR2 is FQGNSA. The CDR3 is made up of 15 amino acids. This CDR3 is CASSLNRGGPYGYTF. The DNA for the CDR3 is TGTGCCAGCAGCCTGAACAGGGGGGGGCCCTATGGCTACACCTTC. Full variable domain (remainder filled in from reference TRBV7-2 and TRBJ1-2): GAGVSQSPSNKVTEKGKDVELRCDPISGHTALYWYRQSLGQGLEFLIYFQGNSAPDKSGLPSDRFSAERTGGSVSTLTIQRTQQEDSAVYLCASSLNRGGPYGYTFGSGTRLTVV.

CDR3 sequence (DNA): TGTGCCAGCAGCAAACTAGCGGGGGGCTCCTACGAGCAGTACTTC. It codes for CASSKLAGGSYEQYF. The V call is TRBV5-4, the J call TRBJ2-7, with 12 bases aligning to TRBD2. Germline V gives CDR1 SGHNT, CDR2 YYREEE (reference sequence). Trimming removed 4 bases from V and 0 bases from J; junction bases left unmatched: 2. The length of the CDR3 is 15 residues.

The chain carries TRBV4-2 and TRBJ2-7; maybe TRBD1 (6 bases). Per the germline V gene, CDR1 is LGHNA and CDR2 is YNFKEQ. V shed 4 bases and J shed 4 bases, with 17 bases lying between them. The CDR3 length is 15 residues. CDR3 nucleotide sequence: TGTGCCAGCAGCCCGCGTGGGGCAGGGACATACGAGCAGTACTTC. It is translated as CASSPRGAGTYEQYF.

A single count supports this clone. The chain is built from TRBV19 and TRBJ2-7, with 9 positions matching TRBD1. This CDR3 contains 15 residues. Germline V CDR1 and CDR2: LNHDA, SQIVND (reference sequence). The V segment lost 2 bases and the J segment 5 bases; nucleotides outside the gene matches: 7. The CDR3 loop is CASSILGTGIHEQYF. CDR3 DNA sequence: TGTGCCAGTAGTATATTAGGGACAGGGATCCACGAGCAGTACTTC.

The V and J genes are TRBV5-6 and TRBJ2-1, with 7 positions matching TRBD2. CDR3 size: 15 residues. The V segment lost 3 bases and the J segment 4 bases; nucleotides outside the gene matches: 7. In germline, CDR1 is SGHDT, CDR2 YYEEEE. The CDR3, as DNA: TGTGCCAGCAGCTCGCGGGGAGGGATTTACAATGAGCAGTTCTTC. Its translation is CASSSRGGIYNEQFF.

The gene calls are TRBV27 and TRBJ1-2, with 8 bases aligning to TRBD1. Germline V gives CDR1 MNHEY, CDR2 SMNVEV (reference sequence). The CDR3 loop spans 14 amino acids. With V trimmed by 4 bases and J by 2 bases, 3 bases remained unmatched. CDR3 protein: CASSSDRANYGYTF. CDR3 bases: TGTGCCAGCAGTTCGGACAGGGCCAACTATGGCTACACCTTC.

The gene calls are TRBV6-1 and TRBJ2-7; 8 bases fit TRBD1. J was trimmed by 2 bases and V by 5 bases; bases with no gene match: 5. This CDR3 has 14 residues. Germline V gives CDR1 MNHNS, CDR2 SASEGT. Written as DNA, the CDR3 is TGTGCCAGCAGTACTTGGACAGGGACCTACGAGCAGTACTTC. Protein sequence: CASSTWTGTYEQYF.

V gene TRBV5-1 combines with J gene TRBJ2-3, with D possibly being TRBD1 (6 bases). Germline V CDR1 and CDR2: SGHRS, YFSETQ. The V end was cut by 0 bases, the J end by 4 bases, with 9 bases between. The CDR3 has 14 amino acids. The CDR3 sequence: CASSLAGQSDTQYF. The CDR3 nucleotides read TGCGCCAGCAGCTTGGCCGGACAGTCAGATACGCAGTATTTT. The full variable domain, rest sourced from reference TRBV5-1 and TRBJ2-3, is KAGVTQTPRYLIKTRGQQVTLSCSPISGHRSVSWYQQTPGQGLQFLFEYFSETQRNKGNFPGRFSGRQFSNSRSEMNVSTLELGDSALYLCASSLAGQSDTQYFGPGTRLTVL.

V and J are TRBV6-6 and TRBJ1-3, with 12 positions matching TRBD1. The CDR3 covers 16 residues. The germline V gene encodes CDR1 MNHNY and CDR2 SVGAGI (reference sequence). V lost 6 bases to trimming and J lost 4 bases; unmatched junction nucleotides: 7. The CDR3: CASSQGQGAPGNTIYF. The CDR3 nucleotides read TGTGCCAGCAGCCAGGGACAGGGGGCGCCAGGAAACACCATATATTTT.

The genes are TRBV5-1 and TRBJ2-6; D remains ambiguous. CDR1 and CDR2 (germline): SGHRS, YFSETQ. The CDR3 runs 16 residues. The V end was cut by 1 base, the J end by 0 bases, with 8 bases between. The CDR3, as DNA: TGCGCCAGCAGCTTGTCCTTGAGCTCTGGGGCCAACGTCCTGACTTTC. Translation gives CASSLSLSSGANVLTF.

V gene TRBV9 combines with J gene TRBJ1-6; 7 bases fit TRBD1. CDR1 and CDR2 (germline): SGDLS, YYNGEE. The ends lost 3 bases at V and 3 bases at J; junction bases unmatched: 3. The CDR3 contains 15 residues. The CDR3 region has the DNA TGTGCCAGCAGCGGGGGACAGAACTATAATTCACCCCTCCACTTT. Translating it yields CASSGGQNYNSPLHF.

The gene calls are TRBV28 and TRBJ2-3; D is uncertain. Germline V gene lookup returns CDR1 MDHEN and CDR2 SYDVKM. V was shortened by 1 base and J by 1 base, with 9 bases between the two germline ends. This CDR3 is built from 15 residues. The DNA of the CDR3 is TGTGCCAGCAGTTTATTTGAACAGCGCACAGATACGCAGTATTTT. Translation: CASSLFEQRTDTQYF.

The V gene is TRBV25-1, the J gene TRBJ2-7; D uncertain. Germline lookup yields CDR1 MGHDK and CDR2 SYGVNS. V was shortened by 3 bases and J by 1 base, with 7 bases between the two germline ends. The CDR3 loop spans 13 amino acids. CDR3 protein: CASSDLNSYEQYF. In DNA form, the CDR3 reads TGTGCCAGCAGTGACTTAAATTCCTACGAGCAGTACTTC.